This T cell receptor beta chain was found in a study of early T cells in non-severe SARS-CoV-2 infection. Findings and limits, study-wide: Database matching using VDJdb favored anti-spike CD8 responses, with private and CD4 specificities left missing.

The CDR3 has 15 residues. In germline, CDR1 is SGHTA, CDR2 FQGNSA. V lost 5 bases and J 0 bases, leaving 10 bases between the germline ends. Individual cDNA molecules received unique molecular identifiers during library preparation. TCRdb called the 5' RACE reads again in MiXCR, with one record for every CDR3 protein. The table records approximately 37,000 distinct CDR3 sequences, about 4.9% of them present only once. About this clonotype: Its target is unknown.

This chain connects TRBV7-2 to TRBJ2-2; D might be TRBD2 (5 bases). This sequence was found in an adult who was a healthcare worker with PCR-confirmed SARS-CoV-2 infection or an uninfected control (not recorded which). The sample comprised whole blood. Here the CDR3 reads CASSPGGPNTGELFF. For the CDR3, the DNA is TGTGCCAGCAGCCCCGGCGGGCCGAACACCGGGGAGCTGTTTTTT.